This T cell receptor (beta chain) comes out of a study of OX40 agonist ivuxolimab in advanced cancers. Whole-study context: At 0.01 to 10 mg/kg, ivuxolimab was administered intravenously to patients every 2 weeks.

Sequencing used immunoSEQ multiplex PCR; TCRdb keeps in-frame clones, though not all of them. Of some 62,000 clones detected, 79% appear once; the ten largest clones hold 11%. V was pared by 0 bases and J by 4 bases, with 12 bases between. This CDR3 contains 15 residues. CDR1 SGHDN and CDR2 FVKESK come from the germline V gene. Overall study results and limits: In CD8+ T cells, expanded clones were on average more numerous than in CD4+. Some nonresponders likewise displayed low normalized T-cell clonal expansion.

Turning to this clone: Its antigen is still unknown.

The material was CD4+ or CD8+ T cells sorted from blood, obtained in a trial of the OX40 agonist ivuxolimab. The chain is built from TRBV14 and TRBJ1-2; D unresolved. This receptor was identified in an adult with an advanced solid tumor such as melanoma, head and neck, liver or kidney cancer. Here the CDR3 DNA reads TGTGCCAGCAGCCAAGATAGGCCGACGGCCTATGGCTACACCTTC. It specifies CASSQDRPTAYGYTF.